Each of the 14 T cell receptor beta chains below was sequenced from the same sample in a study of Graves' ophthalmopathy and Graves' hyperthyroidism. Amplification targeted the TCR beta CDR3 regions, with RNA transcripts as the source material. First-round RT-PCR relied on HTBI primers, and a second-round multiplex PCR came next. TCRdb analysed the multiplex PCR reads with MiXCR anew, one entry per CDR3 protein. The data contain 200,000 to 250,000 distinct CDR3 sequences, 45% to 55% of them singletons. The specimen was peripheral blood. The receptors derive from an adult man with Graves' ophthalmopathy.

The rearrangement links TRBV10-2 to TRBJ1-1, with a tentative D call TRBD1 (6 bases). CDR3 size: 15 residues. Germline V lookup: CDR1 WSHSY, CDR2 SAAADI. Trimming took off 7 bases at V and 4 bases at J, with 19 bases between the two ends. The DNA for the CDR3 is TGCGCCAGCACCGCTACCGGGACACAGAGCACTGAAGCTTTCTTT. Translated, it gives CASTATGTQSTEAFF.

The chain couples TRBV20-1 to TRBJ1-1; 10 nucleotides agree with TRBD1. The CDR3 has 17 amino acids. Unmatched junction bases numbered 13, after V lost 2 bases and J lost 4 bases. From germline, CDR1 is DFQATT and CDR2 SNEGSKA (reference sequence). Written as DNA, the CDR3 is TGCAGTGCTAGACTCCCACCCGGGACAGGGGTTGCCACTGAAGCTTTCTTT. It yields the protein CSARLPPGTGVATEAFF.

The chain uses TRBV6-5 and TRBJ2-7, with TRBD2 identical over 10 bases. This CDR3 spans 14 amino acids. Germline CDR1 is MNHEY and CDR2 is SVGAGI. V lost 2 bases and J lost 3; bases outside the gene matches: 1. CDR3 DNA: TGTGCCAGCAGTTACGAGCGGGGGGGCTACGAGCAGTACTTC. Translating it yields CASSYERGGYEQYF.

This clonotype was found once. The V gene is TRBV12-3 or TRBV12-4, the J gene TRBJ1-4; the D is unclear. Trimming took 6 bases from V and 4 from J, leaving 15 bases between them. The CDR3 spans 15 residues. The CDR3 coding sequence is TGTGCCAGCAGCCAAGATCGGGTTTTTAATGAAAAACTGTTTTTT. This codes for CASSQDRVFNEKLFF.

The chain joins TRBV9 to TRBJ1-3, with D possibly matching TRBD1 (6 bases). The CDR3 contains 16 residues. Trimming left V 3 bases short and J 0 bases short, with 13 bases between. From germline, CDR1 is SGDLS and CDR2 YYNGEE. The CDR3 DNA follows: TGTGCCAGCAGCGCCACAGGGAGAATCTCTGGAAACACCATATATTTT. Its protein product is CASSATGRISGNTIYF.

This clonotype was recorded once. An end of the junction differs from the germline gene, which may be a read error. CDR3 nucleotides: TGCGGTGCTAAGACCCTAAGAGCGGAGACCCAGTACTTC. Its protein product is CGAKTLRAETQYF. V usage is TRBV20-1 and J usage is TRBJ2-5; D is unclear. The germline V gene has CDR1 DFQATT and CDR2 SNEGSKA (reference sequence). The CDR3 spans 13 residues.

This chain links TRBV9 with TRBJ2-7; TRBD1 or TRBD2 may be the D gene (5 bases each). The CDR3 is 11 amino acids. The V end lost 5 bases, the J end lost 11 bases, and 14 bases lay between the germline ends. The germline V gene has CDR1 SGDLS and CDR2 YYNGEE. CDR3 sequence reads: CASSDPGTKYF. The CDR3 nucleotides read TGTGCCAGCAGTGACCCCGGGACGAAGTACTTC.

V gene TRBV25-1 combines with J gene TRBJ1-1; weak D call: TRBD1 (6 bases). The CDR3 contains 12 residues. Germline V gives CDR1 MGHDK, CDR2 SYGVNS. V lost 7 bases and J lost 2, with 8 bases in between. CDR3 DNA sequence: TGTGCCAGCAAGACAGGTAACACTGAAGCTTTCTTT. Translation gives CASKTGNTEAFF.

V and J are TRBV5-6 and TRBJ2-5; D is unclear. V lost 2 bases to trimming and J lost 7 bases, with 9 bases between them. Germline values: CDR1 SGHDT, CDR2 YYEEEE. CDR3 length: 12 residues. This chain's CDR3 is CASSLNEVTQYF. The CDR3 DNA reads TGTGCCAGCAGCTTAAACGAGGTGACCCAGTACTTC.

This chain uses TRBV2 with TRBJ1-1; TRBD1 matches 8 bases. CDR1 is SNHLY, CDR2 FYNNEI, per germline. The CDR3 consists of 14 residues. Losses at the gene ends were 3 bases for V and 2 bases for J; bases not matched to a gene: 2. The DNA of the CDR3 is TGTGCCAGCAGTGACGGACAGGGTAACACTGAAGCTTTCTTT. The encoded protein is CASSDGQGNTEAFF.

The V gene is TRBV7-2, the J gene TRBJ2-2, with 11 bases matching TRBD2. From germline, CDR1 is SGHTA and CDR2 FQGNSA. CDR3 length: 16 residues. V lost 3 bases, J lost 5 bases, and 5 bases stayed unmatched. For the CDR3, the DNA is TGTGCCAGCAGCTTTTCTAGCGGGGGGCGTACCGGGGAGCTGTTTTTT. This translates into CASSFSSGGRTGELFF.

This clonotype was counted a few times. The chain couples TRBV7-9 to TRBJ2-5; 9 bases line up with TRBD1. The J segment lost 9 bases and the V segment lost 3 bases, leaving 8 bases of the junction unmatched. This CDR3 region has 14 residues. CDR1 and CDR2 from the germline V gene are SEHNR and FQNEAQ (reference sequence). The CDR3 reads CASSLGQGGEAQYF. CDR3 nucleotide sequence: TGTGCCAGCAGCTTGGGACAGGGCGGGGAGGCCCAGTACTTC.

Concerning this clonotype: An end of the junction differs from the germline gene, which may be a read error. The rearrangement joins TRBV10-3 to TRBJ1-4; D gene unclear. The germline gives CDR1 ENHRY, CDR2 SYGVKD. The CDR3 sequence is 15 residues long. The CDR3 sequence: CASSERRLLNEKLFF. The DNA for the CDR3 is TGTGCCAGCAGTGAAAGGAGACTCCTTAATGAAAAACTGTTTTTT.

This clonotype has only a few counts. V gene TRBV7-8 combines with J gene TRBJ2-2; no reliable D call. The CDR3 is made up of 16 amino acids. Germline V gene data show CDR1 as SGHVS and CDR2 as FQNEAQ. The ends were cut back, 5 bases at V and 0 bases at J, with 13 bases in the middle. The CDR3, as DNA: TGTGCCAGCAGCCCAGGCGACACCTCGAACACCGGGGAGCTGTTTTTT. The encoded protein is CASSPGDTSNTGELFF.